What follows describes a single T cell receptor (beta chain). Its antigen is still unknown. This entry comes from a study of siplizumab effects on memory and regulatory T cells. Study-level findings and limits: Naive T cells seemed more diverse than memory cells; they also seemed major alloresponse contributors. Confirmation that proliferating Tregs from siplizumab cultures had suppressive function was not obtained.

The method was immunoSEQ multiplex PCR; TCRdb's version includes in-frame clones alone and lacks a portion of them. The profile shows about 9,900 clones, around 40% of them singletons. The CDR3 runs 12 residues. V was pared by 6 bases and J by 10 bases, with 12 bases between. Germline V gives CDR1 MDHEN, CDR2 SYDVKM. The mixed lymphocyte reaction cells were cocultured at 37°C for six to seven days. Stimulators were PBMCs that bore Violet Dye, mixed 1:1 with responder PBMCs labelled with CFSE. The sequence derives from a human donor in good health; the cells came from an allogeneic mixed lymphocyte reaction. The genes are TRBV28 and TRBJ1-4; unclear D gene. Material for sequencing was CFSE-low (dividing) CD4+ T cells sorted from an allogeneic mixed lymphocyte reaction. The CDR3 DNA reads TGTGCCAGCAGCCCATCCAACTTAAAACTGTTTTTT. It specifies CASSPSNLKLFF.